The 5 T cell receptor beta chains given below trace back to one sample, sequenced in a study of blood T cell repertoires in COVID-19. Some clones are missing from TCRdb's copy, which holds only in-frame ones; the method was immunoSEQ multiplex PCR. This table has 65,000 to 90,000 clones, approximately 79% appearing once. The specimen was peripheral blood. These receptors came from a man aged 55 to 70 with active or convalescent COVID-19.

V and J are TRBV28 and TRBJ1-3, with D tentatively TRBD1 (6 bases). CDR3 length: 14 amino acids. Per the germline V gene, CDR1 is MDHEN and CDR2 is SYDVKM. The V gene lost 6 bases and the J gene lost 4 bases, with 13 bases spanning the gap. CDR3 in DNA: TGTGCCAGCAGGCATGGACAGAGGGGAAACACCATATATTTT. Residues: CASRHGQRGNTIYF. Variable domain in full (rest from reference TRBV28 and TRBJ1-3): DVKVTQSSRYLVKRTGEKVFLECVQDMDHENMFWYRQDPGLGLRLIYFSYDVKMKEKGDIPEGYSVSREKKERFSLILESASTNQTSMYLCASRHGQRGNTIYFGEGSWLTVV.

CDR3 sequence reads: CASTPSGGSIGTQYF. The DNA of the CDR3 is TGCGCCAGCACACCTAGCGGTGGATCCATCGGTACGCAGTATTTT. The gene calls are TRBV10-1 and TRBJ2-3, with 7 bases identical to TRBD2. Trimming cost V 7 bases and J 8 bases; bases outside gene matches: 15. The CDR3 length is 15 residues. Germline assignment: CDR1 WNHNN and CDR2 SYGVQD (reference sequence).

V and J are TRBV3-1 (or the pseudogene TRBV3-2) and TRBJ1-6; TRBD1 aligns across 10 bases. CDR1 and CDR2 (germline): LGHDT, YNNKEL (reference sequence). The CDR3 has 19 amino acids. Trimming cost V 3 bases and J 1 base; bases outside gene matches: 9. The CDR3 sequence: CASSQPLRDRGSYNSPLHF. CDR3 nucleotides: TGTGCCAGCAGCCAGCCCCTCCGGGACAGGGGATCCTATAATTCACCCCTCCACTTT.

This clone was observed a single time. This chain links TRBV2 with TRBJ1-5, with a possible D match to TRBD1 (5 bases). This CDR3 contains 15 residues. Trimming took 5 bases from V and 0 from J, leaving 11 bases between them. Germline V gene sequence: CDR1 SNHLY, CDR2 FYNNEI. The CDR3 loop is CASSYDRYSNQPQHF. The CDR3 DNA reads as TGTGCCAGCAGTTATGACAGATATAGCAATCAGCCCCAGCATTTT.

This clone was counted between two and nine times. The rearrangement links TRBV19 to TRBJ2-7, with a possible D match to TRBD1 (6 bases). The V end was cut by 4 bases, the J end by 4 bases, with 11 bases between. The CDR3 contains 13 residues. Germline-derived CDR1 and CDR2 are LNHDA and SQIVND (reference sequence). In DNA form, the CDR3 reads TGTGCCAGTAGTACCCTGGGACAATACGAGCAGTACTTC. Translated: CASSTLGQYEQYF.